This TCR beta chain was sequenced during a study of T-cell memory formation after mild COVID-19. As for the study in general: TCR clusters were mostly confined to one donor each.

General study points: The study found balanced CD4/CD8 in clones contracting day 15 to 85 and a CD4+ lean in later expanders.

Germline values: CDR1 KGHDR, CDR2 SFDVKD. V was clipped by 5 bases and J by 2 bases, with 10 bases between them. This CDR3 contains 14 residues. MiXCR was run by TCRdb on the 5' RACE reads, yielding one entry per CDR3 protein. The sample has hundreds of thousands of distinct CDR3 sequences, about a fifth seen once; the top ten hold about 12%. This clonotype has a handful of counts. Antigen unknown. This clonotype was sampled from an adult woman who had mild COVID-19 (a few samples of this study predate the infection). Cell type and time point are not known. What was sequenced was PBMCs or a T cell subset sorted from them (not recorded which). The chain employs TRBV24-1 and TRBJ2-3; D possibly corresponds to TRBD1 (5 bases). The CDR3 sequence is CATSAGPFTDTQYF. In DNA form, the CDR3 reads TGTGCCACCAGTGCAGGGCCCTTCACAGATACGCAGTATTTT.